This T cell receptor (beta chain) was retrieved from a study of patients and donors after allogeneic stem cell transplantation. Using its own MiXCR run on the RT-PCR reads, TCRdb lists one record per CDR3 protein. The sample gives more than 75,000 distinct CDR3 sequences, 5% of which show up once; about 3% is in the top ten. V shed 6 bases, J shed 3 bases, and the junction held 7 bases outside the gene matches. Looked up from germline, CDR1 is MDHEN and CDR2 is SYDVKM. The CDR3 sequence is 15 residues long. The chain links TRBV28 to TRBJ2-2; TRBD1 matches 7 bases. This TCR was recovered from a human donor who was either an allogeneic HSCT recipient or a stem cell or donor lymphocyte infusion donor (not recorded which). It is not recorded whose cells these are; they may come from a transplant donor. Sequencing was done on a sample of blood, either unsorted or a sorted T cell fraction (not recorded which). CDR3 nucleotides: TGTGCCAGCAGACTTTACAGGGGTCACACCGGGGAGCTGTTTTTT. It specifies CASRLYRGHTGELFF.